These 21 T cell receptor beta chains were all obtained from the same sample, sequenced in a study of identical twins. TCRdb itself ran the 5' RACE reads through MiXCR, one entry per CDR3 protein. Here the sample spans around 670,000 distinct CDR3 sequences, over 5% being singletons. Material: naive T cells sorted from blood. The origin of the receptors is a man aged 18 to 29 in good health.

The gene calls are TRBV6-1 and TRBJ2-3, with D unresolved. CDR3 length: 16 residues. Trimming took off 7 bases at V and 6 bases at J, with 23 bases between the two ends. The germline V gene encodes CDR1 MNHNS and CDR2 SASEGT. CDR3 loop: CASTPGRIILPDTQYF. The DNA for the CDR3 is TGTGCCAGCACCCCCGGCAGAATAATCCTACCGGATACGCAGTATTTT.

The chain uses TRBV2 and TRBJ2-7; 11 bases align to TRBD2. The CDR3 is made up of 14 amino acids. Trimming removed 5 bases from V and 5 bases from J; junction bases left unmatched: 5. In germline, CDR1 is SNHLY, CDR2 FYNNEI. The CDR3: CASSFSGRADEQYV. For the CDR3, the DNA is TGTGCCAGCAGTTTTAGCGGGAGGGCGGACGAGCAGTACGTC.

The V and J genes are TRBV10-3 and TRBJ2-7; either TRBD1 or TRBD2 may supply D (8 bases each). Germline CDR1 is ENHRY and CDR2 is SYGVKD. V was shortened by 11 bases and J by 5 bases, with 37 bases between the two germline ends. There are 19 residues in the CDR3. The CDR3 region has the DNA TGTGCCTCGATCAACGCTGAGACAGGGGTTGCGGGAGGAACCCACGAGCAGTACGTC. It codes for CASINAETGVAGGTHEQYV.

This clonotype appeared a few times. The chain carries TRBV20-1 and TRBJ2-3; D may be TRBD1 or TRBD2 (5 bases each). This CDR3 region has 10 residues. CDR1 is DFQATT and CDR2 is SNEGSKA in the germline V gene (reference sequence). CDR3 residues: CSGDLDTQYF. The CDR3 region has the DNA TGCAGCGGGGACCTCGATACGCAGTATTTT.

The J gene is TRBJ2-1, the V gene TRBV5-1; the match to TRBD2 covers 8 bases. Germline loops: CDR1 SGHRS, CDR2 YFSETQ. V trimming: 4 bases; J trimming: 7 bases; junction bases outside the gene matches: 10. There are 15 residues in the CDR3. The CDR3 region is CASSRILAEGNEQFF. DNA for the CDR3: TGCGCCAGCAGCCGAATACTAGCGGAGGGGAATGAGCAGTTCTTC.

In its sample, this clonotype was seen many times. The chain has TRBV7-2 and TRBJ2-1; 7 nucleotides line up with TRBD2. J gave up 0 bases and V 3 bases, and 2 bases lay outside the gene matches. The CDR3 contains 15 residues. The germline V gene encodes CDR1 SGHTA and CDR2 FQGNSA. This CDR3 is CASSLGRASYNEQFF. CDR3 in DNA: TGTGCCAGCAGCTTGGGGAGGGCCTCCTACAATGAGCAGTTCTTC.

This clonotype has at least ten counts. CDR3 sequence: CASRPPLPGTGELFF. DNA of the CDR3: TGTGCCAGCAGGCCCCCCCTGCCGGGGACCGGGGAGCTGTTTTTT. J is TRBJ2-2 and V is TRBV12-3 or TRBV12-4; perhaps TRBD2 as D (5 bases). There are 15 residues in the CDR3. V was pared by 6 bases and J by 5 bases, with 16 bases between.

This clonotype showed up many times. The chain combines TRBV5-6 with TRBJ2-3; 10 positions match TRBD2. The CDR3 is 15 residues long. J gave up 1 base and V 4 bases, and 3 bases lay outside the gene matches. Germline V lookup: CDR1 SGHDT, CDR2 YYEEEE. CDR3 sequence reads: CASSLTSGGTDTQYF. DNA of the CDR3: TGTGCCAGCAGCCTAACTAGCGGGGGCACAGATACGCAGTATTTT.

The chain combines TRBV6-2 or TRBV6-3 with TRBJ2-2, with TRBD1 as a possible D gene (5 bases). Germline V CDR1 and CDR2: MNHEY, SVGEGT. CDR3 length equals 13 residues. Deletions cut 11 bases from V and 5 bases from J, with 15 bases between. CDR3 in DNA: TGTGCCGCCAGTAGGGGTCGGACCGGGGAGCTGTTTTTT. It specifies CAASRGRTGELFF.

This clonotype came up many times. This chain connects TRBV7-3 to TRBJ2-7, with D unresolved. This CDR3 spans 12 amino acids. Germline CDR1 reads SGHTA; CDR2 reads FQGTGA. The V and J ends lost 11 bases and 2 bases respectively, with 13 bases between them. Written as DNA, the CDR3 is TGTGCCCGACGCGTGACGACCTACGAGCAGTACTTC. As protein: CARRVTTYEQYF.

The sample holds many counts of this clonotype. Here the CDR3 DNA reads TGTGCCATCAGCGCACAGCAAGAGACCCAGTACTTC. Amino acids: CAISAQQETQYF. The chain links TRBV10-3 to TRBJ2-5; D unclear. Trimming pared 6 bases from V and 2 bases from J, leaving 7 bases between. Per germline, CDR1 ENHRY and CDR2 SYGVKD. The CDR3 loop spans 12 amino acids.

This clonotype was counted many times. The chain joins TRBV28 to TRBJ2-3, with 11 bases aligning to TRBD2. This CDR3 region has 15 residues. CDR1 is MDHEN and CDR2 is SYDVKM in the germline V gene. V was clipped by 7 bases and J by 2 bases; unmatched bases: 5. CDR3 sequence reads: CASIPTSGNTDTQYF. The CDR3, as DNA: TGTGCCAGCATTCCGACTAGCGGGAACACAGATACGCAGTATTTT.

This clonotype was observed many times. The chain combines TRBV11-3 with TRBJ2-1; D might be TRBD2 (6 bases). CDR1 is SGHNT and CDR2 is YENEEA in the germline V gene. The CDR3 is made up of 13 amino acids. Trimming removed 7 bases at V and 8 bases at J, with 15 bases between. The CDR3 protein is CASNPRERDEQFF. As DNA, the CDR3 is TGTGCCAGCAACCCTCGGGAGCGGGATGAGCAGTTCTTC.

There are many counts of this clonotype. The rearrangement links TRBV29-1 to TRBJ2-5, with 12 bases lining up with TRBD2. The germline CDR1 and CDR2 sequences are SQVTM and ANQGSEA. CDR3 size: 14 residues. The V gene end was trimmed by 4 bases and the J gene end by 5 bases; junction bases not matched to a gene: 5. CDR3 sequence: CSVVLAGGLETQYF. The CDR3, as DNA: TGCAGCGTTGTACTAGCGGGAGGTCTGGAGACCCAGTACTTC.

This clonotype turned up a few times. The chain combines TRBV4-3 with TRBJ1-1; D ambiguous. Germline V gene sequence: CDR1 LGHNA, CDR2 YSLEER. Trimming took 2 bases from V and 0 from J, leaving 7 bases between them. This CDR3 has 14 residues. CDR3 in DNA: TGCGCCAGCAGCCAAAATCCCATGAACACTGAAGCTTTCTTT. It is translated as CASSQNPMNTEAFF.

This clonotype was picked up many times. The chain joins TRBV5-1 to TRBJ1-1, with D perhaps TRBD1 (6 bases). The V end was cut by 1 base, the J end by 6 bases, with 13 bases between. Germline values: CDR1 SGHRS, CDR2 YFSETQ. The CDR3 spans 14 residues. The CDR3 region is CASSLNSPGAEAFF. CDR3 in DNA: TGCGCCAGCAGCTTGAACAGTCCAGGGGCTGAAGCTTTCTTT.

This clonotype has just a few counts. This chain links TRBV7-2 with TRBJ2-1, with D perhaps matching TRBD2 (6 bases). V was trimmed by 1 base and J by 6 bases, leaving 13 bases between them. This CDR3 has 15 amino acids. Germline V lookup: CDR1 SGHTA, CDR2 FQGNSA. The CDR3 nucleotides are TGTGCCAGCAGCTTAGTGGCTAGCGAGGGCAATGAGCAGTTCTTC. Translating it yields CASSLVASEGNEQFF.

The CDR3 loop reads CASSYRGGNTYEQYF. The CDR3 DNA reads as TGTGCCAGCAGTTACCGTGGAGGAAACACCTACGAGCAGTACTTC. The J gene is TRBJ2-7, the V gene TRBV12-3 or TRBV12-4; D may be TRBD2 (5 bases). This CDR3 comprises 15 residues. Trimming left V 4 bases short and J 2 bases short, with 15 bases between.

V usage is TRBV11-2 and J usage is TRBJ2-7; 8 nucleotides line up with TRBD1. Germline CDR1 and CDR2: SGHAT and FQNNGV. V lost 2 bases, J lost 2 bases, and 5 bases stayed unmatched. The CDR3 runs to 15 residues. CDR3 amino acids: CASSLRGQATYEQYF. The CDR3 bases are TGTGCCAGCAGCTTAAGGGGACAGGCGACCTACGAGCAGTACTTC. The full variable domain, in which reference TRBV11-2 and TRBJ2-7 provide the parts outside the CDR3, is EAGVAQSPRYKIIEKRQSVAFWCNPISGHATLYWYQQILGQGPKLLIQFQNNGVVDDSQLPKDRFSAERLKGVDSTLKIQPAKLEDSAVYLCASSLRGQATYEQYFGPGTRLTVT.

This clonotype was seen a handful of times. The chain couples TRBV5-1 to TRBJ2-7; 7 nucleotides match TRBD1. Germline V CDR1 and CDR2: SGHRS, YFSETQ. This CDR3 has 14 residues. With 2 bases clipped from V and 2 bases from J, the junction kept 4 bases outside the gene matches. For the CDR3, the DNA is TGCGCCAGCAGCTTCCGGACAGGCCCCTACGAGCAGTACGTC. Protein sequence: CASSFRTGPYEQYV.

This clonotype has ten or more counts. The chain's CDR3 is CASSGVKQFF. The CDR3 DNA is TGTGCCAGCAGTGGGGTTAAGCAGTTCTTC. The rearrangement uses TRBV6-2 or TRBV6-3 and TRBJ2-1; unclear D gene. The CDR3 sequence is 10 residues long. Trimming left V 5 bases short and J 11 bases short, with 7 bases between. Per germline, CDR1 MNHEY and CDR2 SVGEGT.